The present TCR beta chain was sequenced within a study of T cells expressing NK-cell markers (dated by TCRdb to 2018 to 2020). Background on the whole study: Eight donors provided sorted CD3+CD56+NKG2C+, CD3+CD56+NKG2C- and CD3+CD56-NKG2C+ T-cell subsets, whose TCR beta-chain repertoires were profiled. Libraries were sequenced as 2 x 150 bp reads on Illumina HiSeq 2000/2500, MiSeq or NextSeq. All eight donors whose samples were sequenced were randomly selected healthy volunteers, three of them men and five women. Of the eight sequenced donors, seven were found to be HCMV-seropositive and one was found to be HCMV-seronegative.

The run used an Illumina HiSeq 2000. TCR beta cDNA libraries were made by 5'RACE template switching that added a universal primer site and unique molecular identifiers. Synthesis of cDNA was primed from the TCR beta constant segment and was followed by two consecutive PCR amplification steps. Under the source paper's analysis protocol: MIGEC handled demultiplexing of the reads and grouping by UMI, while MiTCR was used to assemble and quantify clonotypes. To exclude erroneous sequences, only TCR cDNA sequences supported by at least two reads were retained. The tcR package was used for downstream repertoire analysis, and clonotypes were matched between fractions using CDR3 nucleotide sequence together with V segment. VDJmatch was used to annotate antigen specificity against VDJdb, with one amino acid substitution allowed in CDR3. Each CDR3 protein sequence appears as one entry after TCRdb reprocessed the reads, and no DNA is included. The V and J calls and clone size are TCRdb's, not the authors'. This sample's table has entries for some 140,000 distinct CDR3 sequences. The ten largest clones capture less than 40% of the sample.

HCMV serostatus was determined by detecting HCMV-specific IgG in serum with a commercial ELISA kit. Ficoll density gradient centrifugation was used to isolate peripheral blood mononuclear cells from blood. Via the germline V gene, CDR1 is MNHNS and CDR2 SASEGT. Including cysteine and phenylalanine, the CDR3 has 12 amino acids. Only the protein sequence is given. Study-wide findings and limitations: It remained unclear whether the expanded NKG2C-expressing T cell clones were specific for HCMV antigens. Those dominant clonotypes were again the most abundant among CD3+CD56-NKG2C+ cells in four donors, at about 28.3-65%. For several donors, the dominant CD3+CD56+NKG2C+ clonotypes were among the top 10 CD8+ clonotypes and accounted for roughly 1.0-7.5% of CD8+ T cells.

A note on this clonotype: No cognate antigen has been identified for it.

This clonotype was obtained from a woman aged 45-59 years in good health. Donor details come from another sample of the same person, matched by shared clones. The sample comprised blood T cells: a sorted CD56 or NKG2C T cell subset, CD4+ or CD8+ T cells, or bulk PBMC T cells (not recorded which). The chain is made from TRBV6-1 and TRBJ2-3. This receptor carries the CDR3 CASSGDYDTQYF.